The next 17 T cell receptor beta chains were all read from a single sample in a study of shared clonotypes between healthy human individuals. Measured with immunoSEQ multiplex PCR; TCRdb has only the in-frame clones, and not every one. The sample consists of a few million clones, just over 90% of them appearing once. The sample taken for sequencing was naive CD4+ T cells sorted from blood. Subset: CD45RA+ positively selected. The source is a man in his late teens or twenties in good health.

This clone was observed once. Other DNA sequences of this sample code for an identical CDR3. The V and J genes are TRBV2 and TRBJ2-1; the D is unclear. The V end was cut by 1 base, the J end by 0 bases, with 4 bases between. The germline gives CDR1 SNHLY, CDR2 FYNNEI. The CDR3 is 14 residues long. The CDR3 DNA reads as TGTGCCAGCAGTGAAGGGAGCTCCTACAATGAGCAGTTCTTC. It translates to CASSEGSSYNEQFF.

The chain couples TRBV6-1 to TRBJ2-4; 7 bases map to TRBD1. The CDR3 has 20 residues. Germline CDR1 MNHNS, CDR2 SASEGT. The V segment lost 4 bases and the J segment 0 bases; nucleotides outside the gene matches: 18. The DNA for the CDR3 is TGTGCCAGCAGTGGACCCCTCAGGGGGAGCGGACTTCTAGCCAAAAACATTCAGTACTTC. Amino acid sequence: CASSGPLRGSGLLAKNIQYF.

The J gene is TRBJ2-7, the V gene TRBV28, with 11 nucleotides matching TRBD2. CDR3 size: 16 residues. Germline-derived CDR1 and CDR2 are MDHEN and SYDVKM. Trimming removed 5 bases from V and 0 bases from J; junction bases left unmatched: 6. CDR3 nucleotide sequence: TGTGCCAGCAGTCCCAGACTAGCGGGACTCTCCTACGAGCAGTACTTC. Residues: CASSPRLAGLSYEQYF.

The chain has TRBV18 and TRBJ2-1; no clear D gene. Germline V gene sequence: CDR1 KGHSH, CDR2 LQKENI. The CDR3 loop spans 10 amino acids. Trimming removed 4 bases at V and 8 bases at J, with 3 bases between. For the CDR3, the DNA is TGTGCCAGCTCACGTGATGAGCAGTTCTTC. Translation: CASSRDEQFF.

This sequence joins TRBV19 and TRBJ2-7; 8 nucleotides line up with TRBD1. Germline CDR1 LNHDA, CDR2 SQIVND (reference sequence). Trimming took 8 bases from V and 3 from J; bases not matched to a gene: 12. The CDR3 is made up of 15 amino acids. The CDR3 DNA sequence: TGTGCCAGTTCTTACAGGGGGTTTGGAGACTACGAGCAGTACTTC. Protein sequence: CASSYRGFGDYEQYF.

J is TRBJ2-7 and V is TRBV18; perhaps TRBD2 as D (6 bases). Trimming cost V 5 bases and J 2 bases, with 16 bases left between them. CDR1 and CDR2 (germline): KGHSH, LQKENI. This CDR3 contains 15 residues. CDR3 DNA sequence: TGTGCCAGCTCAACTACCGCGGGGCCCGCCTACGAGCAGTACTTC. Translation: CASSTTAGPAYEQYF.

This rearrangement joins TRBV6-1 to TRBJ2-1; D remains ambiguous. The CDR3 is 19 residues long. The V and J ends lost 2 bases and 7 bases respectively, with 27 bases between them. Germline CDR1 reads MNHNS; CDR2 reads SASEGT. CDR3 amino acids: CASSEFATTSSTTRNEQFF. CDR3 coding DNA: TGTGCCAGCAGTGAATTTGCTACCACCTCTTCGACGACGAGGAATGAGCAGTTCTTC.

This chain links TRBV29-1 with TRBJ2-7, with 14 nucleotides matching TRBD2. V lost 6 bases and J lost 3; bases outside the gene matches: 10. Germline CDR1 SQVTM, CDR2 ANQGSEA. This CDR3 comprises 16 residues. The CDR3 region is CSVRLAGGQIYYEQYF. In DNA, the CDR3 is TGCAGCGTCCGACTAGCGGGAGGGCAAATTTACTACGAGCAGTACTTC.

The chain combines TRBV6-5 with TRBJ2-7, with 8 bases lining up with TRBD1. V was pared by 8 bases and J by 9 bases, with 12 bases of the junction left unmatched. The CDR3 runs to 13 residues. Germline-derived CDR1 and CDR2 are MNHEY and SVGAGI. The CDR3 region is CASGDRRASRQYF. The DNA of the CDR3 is TGTGCCAGCGGGGACAGGAGGGCCTCTCGGCAGTACTTC.

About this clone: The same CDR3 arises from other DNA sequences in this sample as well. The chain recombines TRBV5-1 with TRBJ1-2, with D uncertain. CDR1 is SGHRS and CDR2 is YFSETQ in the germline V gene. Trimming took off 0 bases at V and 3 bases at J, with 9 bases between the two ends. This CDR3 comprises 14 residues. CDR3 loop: CASSLDGGDYGYTF. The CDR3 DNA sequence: TGCGCCAGCAGCTTGGATGGCGGGGACTATGGCTACACCTTC.

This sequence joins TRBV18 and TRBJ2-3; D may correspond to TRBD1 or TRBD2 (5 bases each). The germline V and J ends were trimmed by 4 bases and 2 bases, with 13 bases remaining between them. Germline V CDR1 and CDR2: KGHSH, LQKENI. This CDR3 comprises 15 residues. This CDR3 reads CASSRDGSYTDTQYF. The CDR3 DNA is TGTGCCAGCTCACGGGACGGTTCTTACACAGATACGCAGTATTTT.

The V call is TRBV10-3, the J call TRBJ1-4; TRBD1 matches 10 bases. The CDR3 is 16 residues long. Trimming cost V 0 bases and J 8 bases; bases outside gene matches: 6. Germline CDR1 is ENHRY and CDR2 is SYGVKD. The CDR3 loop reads CAISESGTGVKEKLFF. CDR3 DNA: TGTGCCATCAGTGAGTCTGGGACAGGGGTAAAGGAAAAACTGTTTTTT.

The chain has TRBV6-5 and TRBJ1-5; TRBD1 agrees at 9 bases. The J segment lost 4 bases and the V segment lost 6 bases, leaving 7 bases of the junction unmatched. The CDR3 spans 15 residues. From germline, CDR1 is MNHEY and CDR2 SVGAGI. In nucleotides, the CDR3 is TGTGCCAGCAGACAGGACAGGGGTGATAATCAGCCCCAGCATTTT. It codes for CASRQDRGDNQPQHF.

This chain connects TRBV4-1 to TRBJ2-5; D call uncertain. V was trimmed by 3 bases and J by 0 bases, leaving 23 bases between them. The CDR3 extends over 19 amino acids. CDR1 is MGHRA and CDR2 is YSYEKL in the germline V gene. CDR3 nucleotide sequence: TGCGCCAGCAGCCATCACCGGCAGTCTCGTAATCCTTACCAAGAGACCCAGTACTTC. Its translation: CASSHHRQSRNPYQETQYF.

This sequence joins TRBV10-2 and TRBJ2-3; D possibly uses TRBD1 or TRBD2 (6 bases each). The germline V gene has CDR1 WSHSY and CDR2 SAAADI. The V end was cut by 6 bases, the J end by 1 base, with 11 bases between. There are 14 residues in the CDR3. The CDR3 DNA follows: TGCGCCAGCAGGGGGGGCGGTGGCACAGATACGCAGTATTTT. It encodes CASRGGGGTDTQYF.

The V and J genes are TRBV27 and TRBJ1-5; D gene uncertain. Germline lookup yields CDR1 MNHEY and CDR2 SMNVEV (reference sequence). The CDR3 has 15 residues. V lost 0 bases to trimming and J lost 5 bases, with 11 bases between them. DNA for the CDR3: TGTGCCAGCAGTTTATCCGGGCAAGCTCATCAGCCCCAGCATTTT. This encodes CASSLSGQAHQPQHF.

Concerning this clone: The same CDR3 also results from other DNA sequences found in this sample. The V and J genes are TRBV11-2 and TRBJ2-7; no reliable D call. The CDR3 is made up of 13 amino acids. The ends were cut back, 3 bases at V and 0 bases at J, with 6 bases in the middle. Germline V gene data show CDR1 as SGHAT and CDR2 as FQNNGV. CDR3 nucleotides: TGTGCCAGCAGCTTGTCGGGCTCCTACGAGCAGTACTTC. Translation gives CASSLSGSYEQYF.